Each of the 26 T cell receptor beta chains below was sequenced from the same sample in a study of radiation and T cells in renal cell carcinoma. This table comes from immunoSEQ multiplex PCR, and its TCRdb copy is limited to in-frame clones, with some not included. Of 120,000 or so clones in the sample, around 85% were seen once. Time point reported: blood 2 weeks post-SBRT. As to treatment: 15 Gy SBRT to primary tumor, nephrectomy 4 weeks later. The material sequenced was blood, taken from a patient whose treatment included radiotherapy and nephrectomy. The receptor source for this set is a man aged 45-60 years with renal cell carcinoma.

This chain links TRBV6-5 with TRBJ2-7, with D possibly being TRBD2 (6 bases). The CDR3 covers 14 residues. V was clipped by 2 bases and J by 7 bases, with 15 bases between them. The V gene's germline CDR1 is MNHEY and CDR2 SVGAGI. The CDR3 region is CASSYGAGTGEQYF. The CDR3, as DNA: TGTGCCAGCAGTTACGGCGCGGGGACGGGGGAGCAGTACTTC.

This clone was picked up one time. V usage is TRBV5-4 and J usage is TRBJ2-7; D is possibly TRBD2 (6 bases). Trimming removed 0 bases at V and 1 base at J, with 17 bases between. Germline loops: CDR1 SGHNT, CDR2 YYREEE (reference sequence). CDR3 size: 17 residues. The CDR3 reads CASSLAWAGKQSYEQYF. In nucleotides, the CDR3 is TGTGCCAGCAGCTTGGCCTGGGCGGGGAAACAATCCTACGAGCAGTACTTC.

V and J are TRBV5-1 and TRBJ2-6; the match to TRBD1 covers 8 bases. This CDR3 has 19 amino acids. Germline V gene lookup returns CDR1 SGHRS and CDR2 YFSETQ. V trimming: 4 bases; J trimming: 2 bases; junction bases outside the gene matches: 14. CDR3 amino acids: CASSLRGRDYYAGANVLTF. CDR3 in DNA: TGCGCCAGCAGCCTCAGGGGGCGCGATTACTATGCTGGGGCCAACGTCCTGACTTTC.

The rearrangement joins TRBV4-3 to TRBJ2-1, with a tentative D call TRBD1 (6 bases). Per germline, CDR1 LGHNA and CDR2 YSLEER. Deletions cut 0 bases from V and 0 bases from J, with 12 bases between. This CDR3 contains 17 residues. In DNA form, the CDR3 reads TGCGCCAGCAGCCAAGAAGCGACACAGGGCTCCTACAATGAGCAGTTCTTC. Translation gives CASSQEATQGSYNEQFF.

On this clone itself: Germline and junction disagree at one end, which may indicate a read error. In DNA form, the CDR3 reads TGTGCTAGCAGCTCCGGGACTAGCGGGGGCGCAGATACGCAGTATTTT. The encoded protein is CASSSGTSGGADTQYF. This sequence joins TRBV7-7 and TRBJ2-3; 14 nucleotides agree with TRBD2. CDR1 is SSHAT and CDR2 is FNYEAQ in the germline V gene (reference sequence). The CDR3 extends over 16 amino acids.

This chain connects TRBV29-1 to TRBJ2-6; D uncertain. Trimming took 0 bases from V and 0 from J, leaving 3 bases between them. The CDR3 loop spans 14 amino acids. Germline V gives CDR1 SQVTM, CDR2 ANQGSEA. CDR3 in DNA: TGCAGCGTTGAAGAGGTCTCTGGGGCCAACGTCCTGACTTTC. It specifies CSVEEVSGANVLTF.

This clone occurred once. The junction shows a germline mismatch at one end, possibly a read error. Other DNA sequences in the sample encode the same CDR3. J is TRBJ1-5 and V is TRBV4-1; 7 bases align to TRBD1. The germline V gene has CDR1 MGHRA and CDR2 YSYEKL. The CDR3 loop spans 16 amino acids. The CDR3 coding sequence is TGCGCCAGCAGCTCTGGAGGGGGCCCCGACAATCAGCCTCAGCATTTT. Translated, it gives CASSSGGGPDNQPQHF.

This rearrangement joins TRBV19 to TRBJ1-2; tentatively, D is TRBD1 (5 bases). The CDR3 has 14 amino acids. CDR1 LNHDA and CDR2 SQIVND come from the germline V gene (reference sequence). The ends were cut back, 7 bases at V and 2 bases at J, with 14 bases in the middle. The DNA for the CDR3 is TGTGCCAGTAACTCTCGGCAGGGCAACTATGGCTACACCTTC. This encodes CASNSRQGNYGYTF.

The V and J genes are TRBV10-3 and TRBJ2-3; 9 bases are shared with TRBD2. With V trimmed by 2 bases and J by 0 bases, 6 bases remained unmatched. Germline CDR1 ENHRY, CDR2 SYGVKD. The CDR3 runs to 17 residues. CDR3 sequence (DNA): TGTGCCATCAGTGAGGGCGGGAGGGCCGGAAGCACAGATACGCAGTATTTT. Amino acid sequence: CAISEGGRAGSTDTQYF.

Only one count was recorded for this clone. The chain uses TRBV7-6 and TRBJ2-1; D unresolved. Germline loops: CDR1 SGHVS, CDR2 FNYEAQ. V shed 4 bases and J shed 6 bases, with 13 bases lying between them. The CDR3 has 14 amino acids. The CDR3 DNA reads TGTGCCAGCAGCTCCCTGGGCGCTTCCAATGAGCAGTTCTTC. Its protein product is CASSSLGASNEQFF.

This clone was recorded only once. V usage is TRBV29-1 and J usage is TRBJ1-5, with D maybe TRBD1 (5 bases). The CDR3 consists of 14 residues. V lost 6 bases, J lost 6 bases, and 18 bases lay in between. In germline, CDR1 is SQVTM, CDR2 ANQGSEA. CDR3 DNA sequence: TGCAGCGTGGCCGTGGAAGGGGTGGGTCAGCCCCAGCATTTT. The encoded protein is CSVAVEGVGQPQHF.

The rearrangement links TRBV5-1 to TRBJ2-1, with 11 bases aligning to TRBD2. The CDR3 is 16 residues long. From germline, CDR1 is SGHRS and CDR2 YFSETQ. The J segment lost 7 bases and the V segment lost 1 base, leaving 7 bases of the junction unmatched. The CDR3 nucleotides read TGCGCCAGCAGCTTGACTAGCGGGAGTGGGGCGAATGAGCAGTTCTTC. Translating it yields CASSLTSGSGANEQFF.

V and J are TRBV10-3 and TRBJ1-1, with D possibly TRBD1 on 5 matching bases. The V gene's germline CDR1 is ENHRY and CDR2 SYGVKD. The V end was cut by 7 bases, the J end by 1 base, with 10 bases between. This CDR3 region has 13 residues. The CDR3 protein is CAIKGQPNTEAFF. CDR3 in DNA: TGTGCCATCAAAGGACAACCGAACACTGAAGCTTTCTTT.

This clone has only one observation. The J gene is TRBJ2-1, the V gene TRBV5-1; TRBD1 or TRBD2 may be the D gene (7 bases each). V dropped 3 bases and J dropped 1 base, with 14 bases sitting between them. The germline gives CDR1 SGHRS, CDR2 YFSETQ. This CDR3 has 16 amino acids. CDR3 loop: CASSSSGTVSYNEQFF. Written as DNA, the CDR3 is TGCGCCAGCAGCTCAAGCGGGACAGTATCCTACAATGAGCAGTTCTTC.

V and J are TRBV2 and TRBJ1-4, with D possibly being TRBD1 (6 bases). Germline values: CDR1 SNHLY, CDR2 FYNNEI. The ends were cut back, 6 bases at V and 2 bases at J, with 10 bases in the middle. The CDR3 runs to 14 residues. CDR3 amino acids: CASSRGQTNEKLFF. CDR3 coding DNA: TGTGCCAGCAGCCGCGGACAGACTAATGAAAAACTGTTTTTT.

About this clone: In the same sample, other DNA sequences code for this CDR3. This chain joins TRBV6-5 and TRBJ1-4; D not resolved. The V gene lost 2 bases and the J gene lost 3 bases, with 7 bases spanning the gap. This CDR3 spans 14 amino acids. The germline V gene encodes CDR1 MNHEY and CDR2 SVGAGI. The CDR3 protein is CASSYAGPNEKLFF. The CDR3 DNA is TGTGCCAGCAGTTACGCTGGGCCTAATGAAAAACTGTTTTTT.

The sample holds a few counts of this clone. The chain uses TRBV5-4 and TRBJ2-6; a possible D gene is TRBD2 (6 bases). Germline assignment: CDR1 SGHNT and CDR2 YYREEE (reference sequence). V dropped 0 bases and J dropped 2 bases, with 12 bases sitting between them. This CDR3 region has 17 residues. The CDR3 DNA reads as TGTGCCAGCAGCTTGGATGGCGGAGGGGCTGGGGCCAACGTCCTGACTTTC. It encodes CASSLDGGGAGANVLTF.

DNA for the CDR3: TGTGCCAGCAGCTTGGGCGGTTCGGACAATGAGCAGTTCTTC. Amino acids: CASSLGGSDNEQFF. The chain joins TRBV5-5 to TRBJ2-1; D gene uncertain. The germline gives CDR1 SGHKS, CDR2 YYEKEE (reference sequence). This CDR3 is 14 amino acids long. V dropped 0 bases and J dropped 5 bases, with 9 bases sitting between them.

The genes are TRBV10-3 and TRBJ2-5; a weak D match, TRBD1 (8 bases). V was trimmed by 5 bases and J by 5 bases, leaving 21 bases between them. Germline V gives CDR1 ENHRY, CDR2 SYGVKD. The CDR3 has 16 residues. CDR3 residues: CAISFGLGQGRETQYF. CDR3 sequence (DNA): TGTGCCATCAGTTTTGGACTAGGACAGGGACGGGAGACCCAGTACTTC.

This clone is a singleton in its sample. Written as DNA, the CDR3 is TGTGCCAGCAGTGAAGGCACGGGCTCCTACAATGAGCAGTTCTTC. Its translation: CASSEGTGSYNEQFF. The chain is built from TRBV6-1 and TRBJ2-1; D ambiguous. The CDR3 contains 15 residues. V was clipped by 1 base and J by 0 bases, with 7 bases between them. Germline CDR1 and CDR2: MNHNS and SASEGT.

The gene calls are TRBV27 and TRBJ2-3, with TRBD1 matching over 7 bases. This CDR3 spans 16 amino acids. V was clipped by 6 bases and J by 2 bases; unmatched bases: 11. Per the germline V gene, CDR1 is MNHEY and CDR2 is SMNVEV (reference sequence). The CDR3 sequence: CASRPPWDRSTDTQYF. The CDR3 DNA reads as TGTGCCAGCAGGCCCCCTTGGGACAGATCCACAGATACGCAGTATTTT.

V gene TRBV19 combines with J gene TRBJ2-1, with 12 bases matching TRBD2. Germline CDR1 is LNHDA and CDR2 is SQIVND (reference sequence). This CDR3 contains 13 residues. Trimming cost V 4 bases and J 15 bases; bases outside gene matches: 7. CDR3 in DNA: TGTGCCAGTAGTACCCTAGCGGGAGGGGACCCGTTCTTC. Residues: CASSTLAGGDPFF.

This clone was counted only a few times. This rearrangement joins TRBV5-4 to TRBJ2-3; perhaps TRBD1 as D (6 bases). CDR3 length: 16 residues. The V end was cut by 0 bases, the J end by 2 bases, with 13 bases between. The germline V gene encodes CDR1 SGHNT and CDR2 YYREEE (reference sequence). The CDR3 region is CASSLATDSHTDTQYF. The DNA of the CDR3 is TGTGCCAGCAGCTTGGCCACGGACAGCCACACAGATACGCAGTATTTT.

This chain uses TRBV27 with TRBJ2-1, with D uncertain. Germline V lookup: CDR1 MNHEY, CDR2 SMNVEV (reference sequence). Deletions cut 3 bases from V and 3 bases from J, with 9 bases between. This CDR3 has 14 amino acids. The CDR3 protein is CASSFEPLYNEQFF. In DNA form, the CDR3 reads TGTGCCAGCAGTTTCGAGCCCCTCTACAATGAGCAGTTCTTC.

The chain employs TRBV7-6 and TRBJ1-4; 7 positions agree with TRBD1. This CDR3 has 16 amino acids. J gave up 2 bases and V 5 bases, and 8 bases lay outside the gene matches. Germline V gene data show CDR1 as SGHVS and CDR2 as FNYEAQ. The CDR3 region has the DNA TGTGCCAGCAGCCCTGACGGGACAGAGACTAATGAAAAACTGTTTTTT. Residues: CASSPDGTETNEKLFF.

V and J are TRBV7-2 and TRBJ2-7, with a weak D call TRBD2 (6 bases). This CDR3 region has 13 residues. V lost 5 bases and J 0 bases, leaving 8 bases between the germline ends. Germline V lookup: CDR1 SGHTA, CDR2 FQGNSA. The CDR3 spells CASSMDYSYEQYF. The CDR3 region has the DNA TGTGCCAGCAGCATGGACTACTCCTACGAGCAGTACTTC.